This T cell receptor (beta chain) was sequenced during a study of T-cell reconstitution after alpha-beta-depleted transplantation in children. The TCRbeta library was prepared with unique molecular identifiers. One entry per CDR3 protein results from TCRdb running MiXCR on the PCR reads. The sample holds approximately 350,000 distinct CDR3 sequences, roughly 16% seen once. Trimming stripped 0 bases from V and 2 bases from J, with 14 bases between. This CDR3 is built from 16 residues. Germline V gene lookup returns CDR1 LNHNV and CDR2 YYDKDF (reference sequence). A remark on this clonotype: Antigen specificity is unknown.

General study points: The origin of high day-60 TCRbeta diversity in some patients lay in surviving recipient T cells and thymic progenitors. One year after transplant, T-cell counts and diversity came mostly from newly produced T cells. At around two months after transplant, the alpha-beta T cells were reportedly derived from several hundred expanded clones that came from non-depleted graft cells.

This chain connects TRBV15 to TRBJ2-7; TRBD1 or TRBD2 may be the D gene (7 bases each). The sample in question was PBMCs, mostly from graft donor cells, obtained 360 days after TCRalphabeta/CD19-depleted stem cell transplant. The sequence came from a male patient aged 2 to 9 who had a stem cell transplant for acute lymphoblastic leukemia, so the T cells may come from the graft donor. CDR3 amino acids: CATSRDTQGGTYEQYF. The CDR3 nucleotides read TGTGCCACCAGCAGAGACACCCAGGGGGGGACCTACGAGCAGTACTTC.